This T cell receptor (beta chain) was identified in a study of spatial heterogeneity in lung cancer. Time point specified: sample taken at primary tumor resection. Sequencing of whole RNA from tumor, nontumor lung or frozen PBMC involved no sorting. TCRdb ran MiXCR on the 5' RACE reads and lists one entry per CDR3 protein. The table records roughly 82,000 distinct CDR3 sequences, over 10% of them present only once. This CDR3 comprises 15 residues. Germline loops: CDR1 GTSNPN, CDR2 SVGIG (reference sequence). Trimming removed 0 bases from V and 7 bases from J; junction bases left unmatched: 6. This sequence originates from a male donor with early-stage non-small cell lung cancer. Specimen: PBMCs, collected at surgery. This chain links TRBV30 with TRBJ2-3; TRBD2 matches at 11 bases. The chain's CDR3 is CAWSVIAGGQNTQYF. CDR3 nucleotides: TGTGCCTGGAGTGTCATAGCGGGGGGGCAAAATACGCAGTATTTT.